The rows below give T cell receptor beta chains drawn from one sample of a study of blood T cells in healthy people across ages. TCRdb passed the 5' RACE reads through MiXCR, listing each CDR3 protein once. This repertoire shows fewer than 1.5 million distinct CDR3 sequences, approximately 42% found once; its top ten account for 7.9%. Sequenced sample: blood. These receptors were collected from a woman between 18 and 30 years old in good health. Both conserved end residues are part of each CDR3. A D gene is named only where the DNA matches it firmly. Some rows have no size entry. The others give once, few or many, or a class for an expanded clone.

TRBV29-1	TRBJ2-5	.	TRBD1	CSAETTGGIEETQYF	TGCAGCGCTGAAACGACAGGGGGCATTGAAGAGACCCAGTACTTC
TRBV7-9	TRBJ1-5	few	TRBD1	CASSLNNPGTGGESNQPQHF	TGTGCCAGCAGCTTAAATAATCCCGGGACAGGGGGCGAGAGCAATCAGCCCCAGCATTTT
TRBV4-1	TRBJ2-3	.	.	CASSQDTPGSWTLSSTDTQYF	TGCGCCAGCAGCCAAGATACGCCGGGTTCGTGGACTCTCTCTAGCACAGATACGCAGTATTTT
TRBV6-1	TRBJ2-6	.	.	CASSEWTF	TGTGCCAGCAGTGAATGGACTTTC
TRBV4-2	TRBJ2-6	once	.	CASSQDGDSGANVLTF	TGTGCCAGCAGCCAAGATGGGGACTCTGGGGCCAACGTCCTGACTTTC
TRBV12-3/TRBV12-4	TRBJ2-1	.	TRBD1	CAGYHRGYEQFF	TGTGCCGGCTACCACAGGGGATATGAGCAGTTCTTC
TRBV29-1	TRBJ1-1	.	.	CSTTGFLEAFF	TGCAGCACTACCGGGTTTCTAGAAGCTTTCTTT
TRBV10-1	TRBJ2-3	.	.	CASSAGHIRDTQYF	TGCGCCAGCAGTGCGGGCCACATTCGGGATACGCAGTATTTT
TRBV12-3/TRBV12-4	TRBJ2-1	.	TRBD2	CASSFHPGTTQGDEQFF	TGTGCCAGCAGCTTCCATCCCGGGACTACGCAGGGCGATGAGCAGTTCTTC
TRBV18	TRBJ1-2	.	TRBD1	CASSPQTGTGTQNYGYTF	TGTGCCAGCTCACCACAGACCGGGACAGGGACCCAAAACTATGGCTACACCTTC
TRBV4-1	TRBJ1-1	.	.	CASSQDWVSGTEAFF	TGCGCCAGCAGCCAAGATTGGGTTAGCGGTACTGAAGCTTTCTTT
TRBV29-1	TRBJ2-5	few	TRBD1	CSVDEIGQGARETQYF	TGCAGCGTTGACGAGATCGGACAGGGGGCTCGGGAGACCCAGTACTTC
TRBV12-3/TRBV12-4	TRBJ2-2	.	TRBD2	CASSSSGGAAGELFF	TGTGCCAGCAGTTCTAGCGGGGGGGCTGCCGGGGAGCTGTTTTTT
TRBV10-1	TRBJ2-1	.	.	CASSEADGPWGQFF	TGCGCCAGCAGTGAGGCGGACGGTCCATGGGGGCAGTTCTTC
TRBV3-1	TRBJ1-4	once	.	CASSQEQGIEKLFF	TGTGCCAGCAGCCAAGAACAGGGAATTGAAAAACTGTTTTTT
TRBV28	TRBJ2-3	once	TRBD2	CASSSTSGMTDTQYF	TGTGCCAGCAGTTCGACTAGCGGGATGACAGATACGCAGTATTTT
TRBV5-1	TRBJ2-1	few	TRBD1	CASRAGQGADNEQFF	TGCGCCAGCAGAGCCGGACAGGGCGCCGACAATGAGCAGTTCTTC
TRBV4-2	TRBJ1-2	.	TRBD1	CASSQTTGVYGYTF	TGTGCCAGCAGCCAAACGACAGGGGTCTATGGCTACACCTTC
TRBV12-3/TRBV12-4	TRBJ2-1	.	.	CASSAARAHGEEQFF	TGTGCCAGCAGTGCCGCCCGAGCCCACGGGGAAGAGCAGTTCTTC
TRBV18	TRBJ2-1	once	.	CASSSYNDEQFF	TGTGCCAGCTCATCCTACAATGATGAGCAGTTCTTC
TRBV5-1	TRBJ2-5	few	TRBD2	CASSLSRAGGPRDQYF	TGCGCCAGCAGCTTGTCGCGAGCGGGAGGGCCCAGGGACCAGTACTTC
TRBV20-1	TRBJ2-1	.	TRBD2	CSARSGTSINEQFF	TGCAGTGCTAGATCCGGGACTAGCATCAATGAGCAGTTCTTC
TRBV7-2	TRBJ2-3	.	.	CASSIGPTRDTQYF	TGTGCCAGCAGCATCGGACCCACAAGGGATACGCAGTATTTT
TRBV12-3/TRBV12-4	TRBJ2-2	.	.	CASSSNWAGELFF	TGTGCCAGCAGTTCCAACTGGGCCGGGGAGCTGTTTTTT
TRBV7-8	TRBJ2-1	.	TRBD2	CASRGTSGGDEQFF	TGTGCCAGCAGGGGGACTAGCGGGGGGGATGAGCAGTTCTTC
TRBV6-2/TRBV6-3	TRBJ2-5	few	.	CASNGKSPYQETQYF	TGTGCCAGCAACGGAAAGAGCCCGTACCAAGAGACCCAGTACTTC
TRBV6-1	TRBJ2-1	few	TRBD1	CASSKGSTGTRVPEQFF	TGTGCCAGCAGTAAAGGATCGACAGGGACGCGCGTCCCTGAGCAGTTCTTC
TRBV5-4	TRBJ1-4	.	.	CASSLRGPGEKLFF	TGTGCCAGCAGCTTGCGGGGGCCTGGGGAAAAACTGTTTTTT
TRBV3-1	TRBJ2-1	few	.	CASSPGSSSEQFF	TGTGCCAGCAGCCCTGGCAGCAGTAGTGAGCAGTTCTTC
TRBV5-5	TRBJ2-1	.	TRBD2	CASSLELAGTYNEQFF	TGTGCCAGCAGCTTGGAACTAGCGGGGACCTACAATGAGCAGTTCTTC
TRBV4-1	TRBJ2-3	.	.	CASSQMQVATDTQYF	TGCGCCAGCAGCCAAATGCAGGTGGCTACAGATACGCAGTATTTT
TRBV6-2/TRBV6-3	TRBJ2-4	once	TRBD1	CAQPRTGPGRAKNIQYF	TGTGCGCAGCCCCGGACAGGGCCCGGTAGAGCCAAAAACATTCAGTACTTC
TRBV2	TRBJ2-7	.	.	CASSEAGEQYF	TGTGCCAGCAGTGAAGCGGGCGAGCAGTACTTC
TRBV20-1	TRBJ1-6	few	TRBD1	CSAGTVNSPLHF	TGCAGTGCAGGGACAGTTAATTCACCCCTCCACTTT
TRBV29-1	TRBJ2-5	.	TRBD2	CSASSGLVREAQYF	TGCAGCGCCTCGTCCGGACTAGTCCGAGAGGCCCAGTACTTC
TRBV5-1	TRBJ2-7	.	TRBD1	CASSLMDRGLSYEQYF	TGCGCCAGCAGCTTAATGGACAGGGGGTTGTCCTACGAGCAGTACTTC
TRBV7-9	TRBJ2-1	.	TRBD2	CASSLGLAGTPPLSEQFF	TGTGCCAGCAGCTTAGGGTTAGCGGGGACCCCACCCCTCTCCGAGCAGTTCTTC
TRBV5-1	TRBJ1-2	.	.	CASSQGDICGYTF	TGCGCCAGCAGCCAGGGAGACATCTGTGGCTACACCTTC
TRBV5-6	TRBJ1-2	.	TRBD1	CASSSGTGGGYTF	TGTGCCAGCAGTTCCGGGACAGGAGGGGGCTACACCTTC
TRBV4-1	TRBJ2-7	.	TRBD1	CASSKDHRTGSSYEQYF	TGCGCCAGCAGCAAAGACCACCGGACAGGGAGCTCCTACGAGCAGTACTTC
TRBV20-1	TRBJ2-1	.	TRBD2	CSATSGASHNEQFF	TGCAGTGCCACCAGCGGGGCCTCCCACAATGAGCAGTTCTTC
TRBV7-2	TRBJ2-1	.	.	CASSSGLPAYNEQFF	TGTGCCAGCAGCTCGGGACTCCCAGCCTACAATGAGCAGTTCTTC
TRBV5-6	TRBJ2-4	.	.	CASSGAGTTDIQYF	TGTGCCAGCAGCGGGGCAGGGACGACGGACATTCAGTACTTC
TRBV11-2	TRBJ2-3	.	.	CASSSTTGDYTQYF	TGTGCCAGCAGCTCCACCACGGGGGACTATACGCAGTATTTT
TRBV14	TRBJ2-7	once	.	CASSQDWAGDPYEQYF	TGTGCCAGCAGCCAAGATTGGGCAGGGGATCCGTACGAGCAGTACTTC
TRBV7-2	TRBJ2-1	.	TRBD2	CASSSPGLAVYNEQFF	TGTGCCAGCAGCAGTCCGGGACTAGCAGTCTACAATGAGCAGTTCTTC
TRBV9	TRBJ2-7	.	TRBD1	CASSPRDRTYNEQYF	TGTGCCAGCAGCCCGAGGGACAGAACCTACAATGAGCAGTACTTC
TRBV7-2	TRBJ2-3	few	TRBD2	CASSVVAGGRTDTQYF	TGTGCCAGCAGCGTCGTAGCGGGAGGGAGGACAGATACGCAGTATTTT
TRBV5-1	TRBJ2-1	.	TRBD1	CASSLELDRPYNEQFF	TGCGCCAGCAGCTTGGAGTTGGACAGGCCCTACAATGAGCAGTTCTTC
TRBV12-5	TRBJ2-5	.	TRBD2	CASGFTGTSGSGETQYF	TGTGCTAGTGGTTTCACCGGGACTAGCGGGAGTGGGGAGACCCAGTACTTC
TRBV10-3	TRBJ2-2	few	.	CAISEQGLAGRNTGELFF	TGTGCCATCAGTGAACAGGGGTTGGCGGGACGAAACACCGGGGAGCTGTTTTTT
TRBV6-6	TRBJ2-3	.	TRBD2	CASPPREGGDTQYF	TGTGCCAGCCCCCCCCGGGAGGGCGGGGATACGCAGTATTTT
TRBV12-3/TRBV12-4	TRBJ2-1	.	TRBD1	CASRLTGGKNEQFF	TGTGCCAGCAGGCTGACAGGGGGTAAAAATGAGCAGTTCTTC
TRBV25-1	TRBJ2-3	few	.	CASSQMSTDTQYF	TGTGCCAGCAGCCAAATGAGCACAGATACGCAGTATTTT
TRBV7-2	TRBJ2-4	.	.	CASSLVRGEEQYF	TGTGCCAGCAGCTTAGTACGCGGGGAGGAGCAGTACTTC
TRBV30	TRBJ1-5	.	.	CAWSGQGPQPQHF	TGTGCCTGGAGTGGTCAGGGGCCTCAGCCCCAGCATTTT
TRBV5-1	TRBJ1-5	few	.	CASSLVGASNQPQHF	TGCGCCAGCAGCTTGGTGGGGGCCAGCAATCAGCCCCAGCATTTT